This T cell receptor (beta chain) was documented in a study of blood T cells in healthy people across ages. Per germline, CDR1 SGHDN and CDR2 FVKESK. The CDR3 loop spans 15 amino acids. Trimming shortened V by 0 bases and J by 3 bases, and 12 bases separated the two germline ends. A sample-barcoded 5' primer and a J-beta primer mix were used in a second PCR of roughly 7 to 11 cycles. Per-sample output comprised a minimum of 2.5 million paired-end reads containing CDR3. TCRdb itself ran the 5' RACE reads through MiXCR, one entry per CDR3 protein. The table includes hundreds of thousands of distinct CDR3 sequences, more than 45% detected once.

The chain joins TRBV14 to TRBJ2-7, with D possibly being TRBD1 (6 bases). Sequencing used blood. This TCR came from a man younger than 45 in good health. For the CDR3, the DNA is TGTGCCAGCAGCCAAGAAAGTAACAGGGTCTACGAGCAGTACTTC. It translates to CASSQESNRVYEQYF.